The 27 T cell receptor beta chains below come from one sample, sequenced in a study of vaccination and CD4 T cells after COVID-19. No antigen is known for these receptors. Cultured CD4+ T-cell DNA underwent Oncomine TCR Beta short-read sequencing. TCRdb recomputed calls from the PCR reads with MiXCR, one row per CDR3 protein. The sample holds 9,000 to 13,000 distinct CDR3 sequences, about 41% seen once. Sample treatment: roughly ten-day PBMC culture with coronavirus spike peptide pools or control peptides (ViraFEST assay). The sample in question was CD4+ T cells from blood, cultured in vitro, obtained after SARS-CoV-2 vaccination. These receptors were taken from a human donor who had recovered from COVID-19.

The V and J genes are TRBV7-2 and TRBJ1-2, with D tentatively TRBD1 (5 bases). Trimming took 5 bases from V and 8 from J, leaving 24 bases between them. The CDR3 totals 16 residues. The germline V gene encodes CDR1 SGHTA and CDR2 FQGNSA. The CDR3 region is CASSIGGGNPVLGYTF. The CDR3 DNA sequence: TGTGCCAGCAGCATTGGGGGGGGTAACCCCGTATTAGGCTACACCTTC.

The chain employs TRBV12-3 or TRBV12-4 and TRBJ1-1; D is undetermined. V lost 5 bases and J 1 base, leaving 14 bases between the germline ends. This CDR3 region has 15 residues. The CDR3 coding sequence is TGTGCCAGCAGTCTCACTTTCGGCGGGAACACTGAAGCTTTCTTT. Encoded protein: CASSLTFGGNTEAFF.

This clonotype came up once. The gene calls are TRBV12-3 or TRBV12-4 and TRBJ1-5; D gene uncertain. The CDR3 has 20 amino acids. Trimming took off 5 bases at V and 0 bases at J, with 26 bases between the two ends. This CDR3 reads CASSPMGREGFRISNQPQHF. The DNA for the CDR3 is TGTGCCAGCAGTCCCATGGGGAGGGAGGGATTTCGAATTAGCAATCAGCCCCAGCATTTT.

The chain links TRBV20-1 to TRBJ2-1; D not certain. V was pared by 3 bases and J by 8 bases, with 8 bases between. The CDR3 length is 11 residues. Germline V CDR1 and CDR2: DFQATT, SNEGSKA (reference sequence). The CDR3 DNA follows: TGCAGTGCTAGTGCCACATATGAGCAGTTCTTC. Translation: CSASATYEQFF.

The chain joins TRBV7-9 to TRBJ2-1; 8 positions match TRBD2. Germline CDR1 SEHNR, CDR2 FQNEAQ (reference sequence). With 5 bases clipped from V and 4 bases from J, the junction kept 7 bases outside the gene matches. This CDR3 spans 15 amino acids. This CDR3 reads CASSRVRGGYNEQFF. CDR3 bases: TGTGCCAGCAGCCGGGTACGGGGGGGATACAATGAGCAGTTCTTC.

V is TRBV5-1 and J is TRBJ2-5; weak D call: TRBD1 (6 bases). Germline V CDR1 and CDR2: SGHRS, YFSETQ. V lost 4 bases to trimming and J lost 2 bases, with 18 bases between them. The length of the CDR3 is 16 residues. The CDR3 nucleotides are TGCGCCAGCAGCCTTAAGGACAGTTTTTATCAAGAGACCCAGTACTTC. Protein sequence: CASSLKDSFYQETQYF.

This chain links TRBV4-1 with TRBJ2-7; 10 bases fit TRBD2. This CDR3 region has 17 residues. V was clipped by 4 bases and J by 2 bases; unmatched bases: 11. From germline, CDR1 is MGHRA and CDR2 YSYEKL. The CDR3 sequence: CASSLTLAGEGTYEQYF. The CDR3 nucleotides read TGCGCCAGCAGCCTGACCCTAGCGGGAGAGGGAACCTACGAGCAGTACTTC.

The chain links TRBV11-3 to TRBJ2-3; 7 bases map to TRBD1. This CDR3 is 15 amino acids long. Germline V gene lookup returns CDR1 SGHNT and CDR2 YENEEA. V was pared by 7 bases and J by 1 base, with 8 bases of the junction left unmatched. The CDR3 sequence is CASTRTGDGTDTQYF. The CDR3 DNA sequence: TGTGCCAGCACCCGAACAGGGGACGGCACAGATACGCAGTATTTT.

The chain has TRBV5-1 and TRBJ2-5; D unresolved. The CDR3 spans 14 residues. The germline V gene has CDR1 SGHRS and CDR2 YFSETQ. The V end was cut by 4 bases, the J end by 7 bases, with 17 bases between. DNA of the CDR3: TGCGCCAGCAGCGGGGTCGGCACCAAGGTGACCCAGTACTTC. The encoded protein is CASSGVGTKVTQYF.

The count of this clonotype is one. The chain combines TRBV18 with TRBJ1-1; D is unclear. From germline, CDR1 is KGHSH and CDR2 LQKENI. This CDR3 is built from 15 residues. Trimming took off 1 base at V and 0 bases at J, with 9 bases between the two ends. CDR3 sequence (DNA): TGTGCCAGCTCACCACGCGGGAAAGTGAACACTGAAGCTTTCTTT. Amino acids: CASSPRGKVNTEAFF.

The table lists this clonotype with a few counts. The V call is TRBV7-2, the J call TRBJ2-7; D is tentatively TRBD1 or TRBD2 (5 bases each). Germline-derived CDR1 and CDR2 are SGHTA and FQGNSA. The CDR3 is 16 amino acids. V was cut by 5 bases and J by 6 bases, with 23 bases left in between. The CDR3 DNA sequence: TGTGCCAGCAGCCCACGAGTAACGGGGACCCCTCTCGAGCAGTACTTC. As protein: CASSPRVTGTPLEQYF.

By sample fraction, this clonotype is large (0.1 to 1%). The V gene is TRBV11-3, the J gene TRBJ2-5, with 10 bases lining up with TRBD2. CDR3 size: 15 residues. Germline values: CDR1 SGHNT, CDR2 YENEEA. The J segment lost 2 bases and the V segment lost 2 bases, leaving 2 bases of the junction unmatched. CDR3 DNA: TGTGCCAGCAGCTTACAACTAGCGGGGCAAGAGACCCAGTACTTC. Encoded protein: CASSLQLAGQETQYF.

This rearrangement joins TRBV6-5 to TRBJ2-3; D is undetermined. This CDR3 comprises 13 residues. V lost 3 bases, J lost 7 bases, and 11 bases lay in between. Germline V gene sequence: CDR1 MNHEY, CDR2 SVGAGI. The CDR3 sequence is CASSYPGRNTQYF. DNA of the CDR3: TGTGCCAGCAGTTATCCCGGGCGAAATACGCAGTATTTT.

This chain uses TRBV28 with TRBJ2-3; no definite D call. The germline gives CDR1 MDHEN, CDR2 SYDVKM. The V end was cut by 6 bases, the J end by 5 bases, with 6 bases between. The CDR3 has 11 amino acids. This chain's CDR3 is CASRDRDTQYF. Written as DNA, the CDR3 is TGTGCCAGCAGGGATAGAGATACGCAGTATTTT.

This clonotype was seen more than once but under ten times. The rearrangement uses TRBV19 and TRBJ2-1, with unresolved D. CDR1 is LNHDA and CDR2 is SQIVND in the germline V gene (reference sequence). The V end was cut by 3 bases, the J end by 8 bases, with 11 bases between. CDR3 length: 13 amino acids. CDR3 region: CASSIGIRDEQFF. CDR3 DNA sequence: TGTGCCAGTAGTATTGGTATCCGTGATGAGCAGTTCTTC.

The chain uses TRBV6-1 and TRBJ2-5; the D is unclear. Germline values: CDR1 MNHNS, CDR2 SASEGT. Trimming stripped 5 bases from V and 5 bases from J, with 24 bases between. CDR3 length: 17 amino acids. The CDR3, as DNA: TGTGCCAGCAGTAAAACCCCAGCCGGGTCTCAGAGGGAGACCCAGTACTTC. This encodes CASSKTPAGSQRETQYF.

The chain uses TRBV29-1 and TRBJ2-3; a possible D gene is TRBD2 (6 bases). Trimming shortened V by 4 bases and J by 6 bases, and 23 bases separated the two germline ends. Germline CDR1 SQVTM, CDR2 ANQGSEA. The CDR3 length is 16 residues. CDR3 sequence (DNA): TGCAGCGTTGGGGGCGGGACGAGGCAAGCACGCGATACGCAGTATTTT. Protein product: CSVGGGTRQARDTQYF.

The chain combines TRBV28 with TRBJ1-2; D is unclear. The length of the CDR3 is 13 residues. Germline V CDR1 and CDR2: MDHEN, SYDVKM. V was clipped by 6 bases and J by 4 bases, with 12 bases between them. CDR3: CASRTPGSYGYTF. CDR3 in DNA: TGTGCCAGCAGGACCCCTGGGAGCTATGGCTACACCTTC.

This clonotype turned up a few times. The rearrangement joins TRBV7-9 to TRBJ2-1; D remains ambiguous. The length of the CDR3 is 15 residues. V was cut by 0 bases and J by 8 bases, with 14 bases left in between. Germline CDR1 reads SEHNR; CDR2 reads FQNEAQ (reference sequence). The CDR3 DNA reads TGTGCCAGCAGCTTAGCTGGGTTCCCTGGGGATGAGCAGTTCTTC. Its translation: CASSLAGFPGDEQFF.

Judged by abundance, this clonotype is medium-sized. Here the CDR3 DNA reads TGCAGTGCTAGAGATTTTAGGTCTTTCGGGCGGGAGGAGGGCACAGATACGCAGTATTTT. Its translation is CSARDFRSFGREEGTDTQYF. The chain links TRBV20-1 to TRBJ2-3; 8 bases are a match to TRBD2. Unmatched junction bases numbered 18, after V lost 0 bases and J lost 1 base. The CDR3 length is 20 residues. CDR1 and CDR2 (germline): DFQATT, SNEGSKA (reference sequence).

The V call is TRBV6-2 or TRBV6-3, the J call TRBJ2-5; no definite D call. The CDR3 runs 13 residues. V lost 8 bases and J 1 base, leaving 11 bases between the germline ends. The V gene's germline CDR1 is MNHEY and CDR2 SVGEGT. The CDR3 bases are TGTGCCAGCGTCGGCGGAGCCCAAGAGACCCAGTACTTC. This sequence encodes CASVGGAQETQYF.

V and J are TRBV7-2 and TRBJ1-1, with TRBD1 matching over 9 bases. Looked up from germline, CDR1 is SGHTA and CDR2 is FQGNSA. Trimming took 5 bases from V and 5 from J; bases not matched to a gene: 6. CDR3 length: 14 amino acids. The DNA for the CDR3 is TGTGCCAGCAGCACCCGGACAGGGGAAACTGAAGCTTTCTTT. It is translated as CASSTRTGETEAFF.

The chain links TRBV11-2 to TRBJ1-5; 8 bases map to TRBD1. Germline CDR1 reads SGHAT; CDR2 reads FQNNGV. With V trimmed by 5 bases and J by 4 bases, 1 base remained unmatched. The CDR3 is 13 amino acids. The CDR3 coding sequence is TGTGCCAGCAGCCAGGGGGCTAATCAGCCCCAGCATTTT. Amino acid sequence: CASSQGANQPQHF.

This clonotype is deemed large. The V and J genes are TRBV19 and TRBJ2-6; D might be TRBD1 or TRBD2, each matching 5 bases. Trimming cost V 7 bases and J 0 bases, with 16 bases left between them. The CDR3 consists of 17 residues. Germline loops: CDR1 LNHDA, CDR2 SQIVND (reference sequence). DNA of the CDR3: TGTGCCAGTAAGAAGGGGAGCCCTCTCTCTGGGGCCAACGTCCTGACTTTC. As protein: CASKKGSPLSGANVLTF.

This clonotype was observed a few times. The V and J genes are TRBV7-8 and TRBJ2-5; the D is unclear. The CDR3 runs 15 residues. Trimming removed 3 bases from V and 1 base from J, with 12 bases in between. CDR1 SGHVS and CDR2 FQNEAQ come from the germline V gene. CDR3 sequence: CASSLARTPQETQYF. CDR3 nucleotide sequence: TGTGCCAGCAGCTTGGCGAGGACCCCCCAAGAGACCCAGTACTTC.

This chain joins TRBV5-1 and TRBJ2-7; D is possibly TRBD1 (6 bases). The V and J ends lost 4 bases and 5 bases respectively, with 16 bases between them. The CDR3 is 14 amino acids. The germline gives CDR1 SGHRS, CDR2 YFSETQ. The CDR3: CASSPLVGGNEQYF. The CDR3 bases are TGCGCCAGCAGCCCTCTAGTAGGGGGAAACGAGCAGTACTTC. Complete variable domain (other parts from reference TRBV5-1 and TRBJ2-7): KAGVTQTPRYLIKTRGQQVTLSCSPISGHRSVSWYQQTPGQGLQFLFEYFSETQRNKGNFPGRFSGRQFSNSRSEMNVSTLELGDSALYLCASSPLVGGNEQYFGPGTRLTVT.

The chain is built from TRBV4-2 and TRBJ1-2; D gene unclear. Trimming stripped 0 bases from V and 3 bases from J, with 14 bases between. The V gene's germline CDR1 is LGHNA and CDR2 YNFKEQ. The CDR3 consists of 16 residues. The CDR3 nucleotides are TGTGCCAGCAGCCAAGATTGGTCGCAGAACTACTATGGCTACACCTTC. Translation gives CASSQDWSQNYYGYTF.